These 28 T cell receptor beta chains originate from one sample sequenced in a study of OX40 agonist ivuxolimab in advanced cancers. Receptor libraries were prepared by the immunoSEQ multiplex PCR assay. Drawn from immuneACCESS, this table holds only the in-frame rearrangements with V and J called that TCRdb kept. Clones are partly lost; checked studies trace under half to an unresolved V gene and leave the rest unexplained. In all, the sample holds about 86,000 clones, and around nine tenths of those were seen once. The ten largest clones add up to roughly 1.4% of the sample. Sequencing used CD4+ or CD8+ T cells sorted from blood, obtained in a trial of the OX40 agonist ivuxolimab. The receptor set was obtained from an adult with an advanced solid tumor such as melanoma, head and neck, liver or kidney cancer.

This chain uses TRBV11-3 with TRBJ2-3, with D tentatively TRBD1 or TRBD2 (5 bases each). Trimming shortened V by 6 bases and J by 2 bases, and 24 bases separated the two germline ends. Germline lookup yields CDR1 SGHNT and CDR2 YENEEA. This CDR3 has 18 amino acids. Here the CDR3 reads CASSARRVKKGATDTQYF. In DNA, the CDR3 is TGTGCCAGCAGTGCCCGGCGGGTAAAAAAAGGGGCCACAGATACGCAGTATTTT.

The chain employs TRBV11-3 and TRBJ2-1, with D tentatively TRBD1 (6 bases). The CDR3 sequence is 16 residues long. The germline V and J ends were trimmed by 5 bases and 3 bases, with 17 bases remaining between them. In germline, CDR1 is SGHNT, CDR2 YENEEA. The CDR3, as DNA: TGTGCCAGCAGCCTAACTTGGACAGATAGCTACAATGAGCAGTTCTTC. The encoded protein is CASSLTWTDSYNEQFF.

The J gene is TRBJ1-6, the V gene TRBV13, with TRBD1 matching 9 bases. The germline gives CDR1 PRHDT, CDR2 FYEKMQ (reference sequence). This CDR3 spans 15 amino acids. V shed 4 bases and J 10 bases; nucleotides not matched to a gene: 8. CDR3 in amino acids: CASSSYGTGNSPLHF. Here the CDR3 DNA reads TGTGCCAGCAGCTCGTACGGGACAGGGAACTCACCCCTCCACTTT. The full variable domain, in which reference TRBV13 and TRBJ1-6 provide the parts outside the CDR3, is AAGVIQSPRHLIKEKRETATLKCYPIPRHDTVYWYQQGPGQDPQFLISFYEKMQSDKGSIPDRFSAQQFSDYHSELNMSSLELGDSALYFCASSSYGTGNSPLHFGNGTRLTVT.

This chain connects TRBV15 to TRBJ2-5; perhaps TRBD2 as D (7 bases). The germline V gene encodes CDR1 LNHNV and CDR2 YYDKDF (reference sequence). The CDR3 extends over 15 amino acids. V was shortened by 5 bases and J by 5 bases, with 18 bases between the two germline ends. CDR3 nucleotides: TGTGCCACCAGCTCCCGGCGGGGGCGCGGGGAGACCCAGTACTTC. This translates into CATSSRRGRGETQYF.

The chain joins TRBV5-4 to TRBJ2-7; tentative D call: TRBD1 (6 bases). The CDR3 sequence is 13 residues long. Trimming took off 4 bases at V and 3 bases at J, with 11 bases between the two ends. The germline V gene has CDR1 SGHNT and CDR2 YYREEE (reference sequence). The CDR3 protein is CASSTDRGYEQYF. CDR3 nucleotides: TGTGCCAGCAGCACGGACAGAGGCTACGAGCAGTACTTC.

V gene TRBV5-3 combines with J gene TRBJ1-1; the D is unclear. TRBV5-3 is recorded as an ORF, its role being uncertain. The V end was cut by 0 bases, the J end by 0 bases, with 6 bases between. This CDR3 contains 14 residues. The CDR3 DNA sequence: TGTGCCAGAAGCTTGGTGACGGTGAACACTGAAGCTTTCTTT. The encoded protein is CARSLVTVNTEAFF.

This chain connects TRBV5-1 to TRBJ1-3; weak D call: TRBD1 (6 bases). The CDR3 has 17 amino acids. Germline CDR1 and CDR2: SGHRS and YFSETQ. Trimming pared 5 bases from V and 1 base from J, leaving 19 bases between. The CDR3 sequence: CASSNLRDNRSGNTIYF. CDR3 DNA sequence: TGCGCCAGCAGTAACCTCCGGGACAACCGATCTGGAAACACCATATATTTT.

The chain has TRBV2 and TRBJ1-1; D ambiguous. V gave up 7 bases and J gave up 4 bases, with 16 bases separating them. This CDR3 is built from 14 residues. Germline V CDR1 and CDR2: SNHLY, FYNNEI. The CDR3 reads CASMARAVSTEAFF. DNA for the CDR3: TGTGCCAGCATGGCGAGGGCGGTGAGCACTGAAGCTTTCTTT.

This chain links TRBV27 with TRBJ2-7; 10 bases are shared with TRBD2. This CDR3 contains 14 residues. CDR1 is MNHEY, CDR2 SMNVEV, per germline (reference sequence). J was trimmed by 3 bases and V by 5 bases; bases with no gene match: 4. CDR3 region: CASSPRTSGYEQYF. CDR3 coding DNA: TGTGCCAGCAGTCCGAGGACTAGCGGCTACGAGCAGTACTTC.

This clone was seen more than once but under ten times. CDR3: CASSGGTGGYNEQFF. For the CDR3, the DNA is TGTGCCAGCAGTGGGGGGACAGGGGGATACAATGAGCAGTTCTTC. The V and J genes are TRBV27 and TRBJ2-1, with 11 bases matching TRBD1. V shed 5 bases, J shed 4 bases, and the junction held 4 bases outside the gene matches. Germline-derived CDR1 and CDR2 are MNHEY and SMNVEV (reference sequence). This CDR3 region has 15 residues.

This rearrangement joins TRBV5-1 to TRBJ2-6, with D unresolved. V was trimmed by 4 bases and J by 4 bases, leaving 6 bases between them. The CDR3 is 13 amino acids. Germline V gene lookup returns CDR1 SGHRS and CDR2 YFSETQ. Here the CDR3 DNA reads TGCGCCAGCAGCGGAGCGGGGGCCAACGTCCTGACTTTC. It encodes CASSGAGANVLTF.

This clone was seen a single time. V usage is TRBV9 and J usage is TRBJ2-7; the match to TRBD1 covers 10 bases. Trimming cost V 4 bases and J 5 bases; bases outside gene matches: 6. Germline-derived CDR1 and CDR2 are SGDLS and YYNGEE. This CDR3 is 14 amino acids long. CDR3 bases: TGTGCCAGCAGCCGACAGGGGGCGAACAACGAGCAGTACTTC. It encodes CASSRQGANNEQYF. Full variable domain (remainder filled in from reference TRBV9 and TRBJ2-7): DSGVTQTPKHLITATGQRVTLRCSPRSGDLSVYWYQQSLDQGLQFLIQYYNGEERAKGNILERFSAQQFPDLHSELNLSSLELGDSALYFCASSRQGANNEQYFGPGTRLTVT.

The chain joins TRBV7-3 to TRBJ2-2; D tentatively fits TRBD1 or TRBD2 (5 bases each). This CDR3 contains 13 residues. The germline CDR1 and CDR2 sequences are SGHTA and FQGTGA. Trimming removed 5 bases from V and 8 bases from J, with 12 bases in between. CDR3 sequence: CASSRLREGELFF. Here the CDR3 DNA reads TGTGCCAGCAGCCGACTCAGGGAGGGGGAGCTGTTTTTT. Variable domain in full (rest from reference TRBV7-3 and TRBJ2-2): GAGVSQTPSNKVTEKGKYVELRCDPISGHTALYWYRQSLGQGPEFLIYFQGTGAADDSGLPNDRFFAVRPEGSVSTLKIQRTERGDSAVYLCASSRLREGELFFGEGSRLTVL.

The rearrangement uses TRBV10-3 and TRBJ1-3; D gene unclear. Germline V gene data show CDR1 as ENHRY and CDR2 as SYGVKD. The CDR3 extends over 13 amino acids. V was pared by 6 bases and J by 2 bases, with 8 bases between. The CDR3 nucleotides read TGTGCCATCAGGGTAAACACTGGAAACACCATATATTTT. This sequence encodes CAIRVNTGNTIYF.

This chain uses TRBV25-1 with TRBJ1-2, with 10 positions matching TRBD1. CDR3 size: 14 residues. Germline-derived CDR1 and CDR2 are MGHDK and SYGVNS. CDR3 protein: CASRGDRGLYGYTF. CDR3 nucleotides: TGTGCTTCGAGGGGGGACAGGGGTCTTTATGGCTACACCTTC.

This chain links TRBV13 with TRBJ2-2, with D possibly TRBD2 on 5 matching bases. With 8 bases removed from V and 5 bases from J, the gap between germline ends came to 15 bases. From germline, CDR1 is PRHDT and CDR2 FYEKMQ (reference sequence). There are 14 residues in the CDR3. DNA for the CDR3: TGTGCCAGCCGGCTGAAAGGGAGTACCGGGGAGCTGTTTTTT. This codes for CASRLKGSTGELFF.

The chain links TRBV15 to TRBJ1-2; the D is unclear. Germline CDR1 and CDR2: LNHNV and YYDKDF (reference sequence). The V gene lost 8 bases and the J gene lost 2 bases, with 15 bases spanning the gap. The CDR3 is made up of 14 amino acids. The CDR3 loop is CATSSRVQNYGYTF. The CDR3 DNA sequence: TGTGCCACCTCCTCGCGTGTACAGAACTATGGCTACACCTTC.

The chain joins TRBV4-2 to TRBJ2-4; 7 positions agree with TRBD2. V lost 3 bases, J lost 7 bases, and 9 bases stayed unmatched. The CDR3 runs 15 residues. In germline, CDR1 is LGHNA, CDR2 YNFKEQ. The CDR3 spells CASSQRTSGVNIQYF. The CDR3, as DNA: TGTGCCAGCAGCCAGAGGACTAGTGGGGTTAACATTCAGTACTTC.

The rearrangement links TRBV6-5 to TRBJ1-1, with 7 nucleotides matching TRBD1. The junction had 2 bases not matched to a gene; V was cut back by 2 bases and J by 5 bases. The germline V gene encodes CDR1 MNHEY and CDR2 SVGAGI. The CDR3 length is 13 residues. In DNA, the CDR3 is TGTGCCAGCAGTTACGACAGGGAAACTGAAGCTTTCTTT. Protein: CASSYDRETEAFF.

The chain recombines TRBV11-2 with TRBJ1-2; possible D gene TRBD1, 5 bases. Germline CDR1 and CDR2: SGHAT and FQNNGV. The CDR3 totals 13 residues. Trimming took 2 bases from V and 6 from J, leaving 10 bases between them. CDR3 region: CASSLNRNDGYTF. CDR3 bases: TGTGCCAGCAGCTTAAACAGGAATGATGGCTACACCTTC.

This chain uses TRBV11-1 with TRBJ2-2, with 12 bases lining up with TRBD2. From germline, CDR1 is SGHAT and CDR2 FQDESV (reference sequence). J was trimmed by 6 bases and V by 3 bases; bases with no gene match: 11. The CDR3 has 18 residues. CDR3 nucleotide sequence: TGTGCCAGCAGCTTCCTAGCGGGAGGGCCGATTAGCGCCGGGGAGCTGTTTTTT. Its protein product is CASSFLAGGPISAGELFF.

This clone was detected a few times. The chain employs TRBV10-2 and TRBJ1-5, with a possible D match to TRBD1 (6 bases). Between the trimmed V and J ends, which lost 2 bases and 7 bases, there was a span of 12 bases. The CDR3 length is 14 residues. Germline CDR1 WSHSY, CDR2 SAAADI. The CDR3: CASSEGGGGQPQHF. CDR3 in DNA: TGCGCCAGCAGTGAGGGGGGGGGCGGGCAGCCCCAGCATTTT.

The chain joins TRBV5-6 to TRBJ1-3; TRBD1 aligns across 7 bases. The CDR3 spans 17 residues. The trim removed 4 bases at V and 3 bases at J, leaving 13 bases unmatched. CDR1 is SGHDT, CDR2 YYEEEE, per germline. This CDR3 is CASSEAPGQLSGNTIYF. DNA of the CDR3: TGTGCCAGCAGCGAGGCCCCGGGACAGCTGAGTGGAAACACCATATATTTT.

The gene calls are TRBV5-4 and TRBJ1-1; D uncertain. From germline, CDR1 is SGHNT and CDR2 YYREEE (reference sequence). The CDR3 runs 14 residues. V was trimmed by 0 bases and J by 3 bases, leaving 9 bases between them. The CDR3 nucleotides read TGTGCCAGCAGCTTGGATCTCCGGGACACTGAAGCTTTCTTT. It codes for CASSLDLRDTEAFF.

This clone was seen a few times. The CDR3 DNA reads as TGTGCCACCAGCCGGACAGTCGTTGGCGAGCAGTACTTC. Translating it yields CATSRTVVGEQYF. V usage is TRBV15 and J usage is TRBJ2-7, with D possibly matching TRBD1 (6 bases). CDR1 is LNHNV and CDR2 is YYDKDF in the germline V gene (reference sequence). Trimming stripped 5 bases from V and 6 bases from J, with 14 bases between. The CDR3 extends over 13 amino acids.

The CDR3 region has the DNA TGCGCCAGCAGTCAATCAGCAGGGGGCTACACCTTC. Amino acids: CASSQSAGGYTF. This chain uses TRBV23-1 with TRBJ1-2; possibly TRBD1 for D (5 bases). TRBV23-1 is known as an ORF, though its function is uncertain. This CDR3 is 12 amino acids long. V lost 0 bases and J 8 bases, leaving 7 bases between the germline ends.

J is TRBJ2-7 and V is TRBV5-8; 8 nucleotides match TRBD1. V lost 5 bases and J lost 5; bases outside the gene matches: 9. The CDR3 runs 14 residues. The germline gives CDR1 SGHTS, CDR2 YDEGEE. The CDR3 region is CASRAQGALDEQYF. The CDR3, as DNA: TGTGCCAGCAGAGCGCAGGGGGCTTTGGACGAGCAGTACTTC.

The CDR3 nucleotides read TGTGCCAGCAGGGCTGTGAAAGCGGACTACTATGGCTACACCTTC. It specifies CASRAVKADYYGYTF. V usage is TRBV6-5 and J usage is TRBJ1-2, with D unclear. V was pared by 6 bases and J by 3 bases, with 17 bases between. Germline CDR1 MNHEY, CDR2 SVGAGI. The CDR3 consists of 15 residues.